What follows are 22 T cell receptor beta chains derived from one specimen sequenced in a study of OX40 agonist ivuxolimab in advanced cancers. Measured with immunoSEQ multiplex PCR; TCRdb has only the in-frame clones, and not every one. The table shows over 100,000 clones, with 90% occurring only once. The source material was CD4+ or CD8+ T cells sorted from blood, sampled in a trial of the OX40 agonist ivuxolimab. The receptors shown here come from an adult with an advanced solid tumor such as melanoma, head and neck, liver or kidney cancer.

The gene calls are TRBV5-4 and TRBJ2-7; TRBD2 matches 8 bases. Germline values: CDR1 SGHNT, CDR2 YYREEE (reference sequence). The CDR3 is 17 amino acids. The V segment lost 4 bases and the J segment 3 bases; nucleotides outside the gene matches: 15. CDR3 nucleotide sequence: TGTGCCAGCAGCAGACGGGAGGGCGCCGGTACCCTCTACGAGCAGTACTTC. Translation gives CASSRREGAGTLYEQYF.

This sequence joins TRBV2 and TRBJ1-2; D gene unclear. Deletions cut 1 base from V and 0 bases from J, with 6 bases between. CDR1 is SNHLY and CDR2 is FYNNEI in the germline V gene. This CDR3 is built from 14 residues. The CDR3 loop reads CASSEGVANYGYTF. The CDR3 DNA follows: TGTGCCAGCAGTGAAGGCGTGGCTAACTATGGCTACACCTTC.

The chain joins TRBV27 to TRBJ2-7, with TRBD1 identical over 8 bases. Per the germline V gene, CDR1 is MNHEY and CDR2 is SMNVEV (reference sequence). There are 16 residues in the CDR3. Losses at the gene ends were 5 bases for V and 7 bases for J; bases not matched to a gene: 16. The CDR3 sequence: CASSPQVGQGAEEQYF. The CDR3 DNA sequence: TGTGCCAGCAGTCCCCAGGTGGGTCAGGGGGCTGAAGAGCAGTACTTC.

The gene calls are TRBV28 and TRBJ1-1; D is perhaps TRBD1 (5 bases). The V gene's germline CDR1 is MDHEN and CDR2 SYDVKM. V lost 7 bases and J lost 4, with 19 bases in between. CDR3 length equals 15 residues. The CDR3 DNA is TGTGCCAGCACCCCAGGGTTTCAAGTACGCACTGAAGCTTTCTTT. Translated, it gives CASTPGFQVRTEAFF. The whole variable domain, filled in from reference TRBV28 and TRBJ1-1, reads DVKVTQSSRYLVKRTGEKVFLECVQDMDHENMFWYRQDPGLGLRLIYFSYDVKMKEKGDIPEGYSVSREKKERFSLILESASTNQTSMYLCASTPGFQVRTEAFFGQGTRLTVV.

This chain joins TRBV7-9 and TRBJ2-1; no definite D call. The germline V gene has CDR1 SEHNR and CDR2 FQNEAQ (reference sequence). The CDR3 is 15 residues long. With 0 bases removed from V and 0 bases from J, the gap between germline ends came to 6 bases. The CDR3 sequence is CASSLAGISYNEQFF. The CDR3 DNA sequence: TGTGCCAGCAGCTTAGCTGGGATCTCCTACAATGAGCAGTTCTTC.

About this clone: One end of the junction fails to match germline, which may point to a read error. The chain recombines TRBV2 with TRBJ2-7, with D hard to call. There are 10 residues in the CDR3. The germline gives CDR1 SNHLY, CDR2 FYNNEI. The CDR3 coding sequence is TGTGCCGGCAGTGCGGACGAGCAGTACTTC. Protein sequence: CAGSADEQYF.

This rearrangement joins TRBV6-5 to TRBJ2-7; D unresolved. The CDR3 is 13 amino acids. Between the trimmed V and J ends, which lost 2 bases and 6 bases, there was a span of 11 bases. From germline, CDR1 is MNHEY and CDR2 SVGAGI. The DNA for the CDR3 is TGTGCCAGCAGTTACGAGGCGTCAGCCGAGCAGTACTTC. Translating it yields CASSYEASAEQYF.

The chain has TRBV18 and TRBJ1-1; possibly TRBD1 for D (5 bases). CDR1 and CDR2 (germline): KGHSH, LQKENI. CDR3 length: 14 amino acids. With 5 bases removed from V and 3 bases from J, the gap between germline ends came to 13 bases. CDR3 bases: TGTGCCAGCTCAGAGGCGGGGGGTGACACTGAAGCTTTCTTT. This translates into CASSEAGGDTEAFF.

In DNA form, the CDR3 reads TGTGCCAGCAGCCCAGGGGGCGCGGACACCGGGGAGCTGTTTTTT. This codes for CASSPGGADTGELFF. This chain links TRBV7-3 with TRBJ2-2; 8 bases are a match to TRBD1. Germline assignment: CDR1 SGHTA and CDR2 FQGTGA. This CDR3 region has 15 residues. V was clipped by 5 bases and J by 3 bases; unmatched bases: 5.

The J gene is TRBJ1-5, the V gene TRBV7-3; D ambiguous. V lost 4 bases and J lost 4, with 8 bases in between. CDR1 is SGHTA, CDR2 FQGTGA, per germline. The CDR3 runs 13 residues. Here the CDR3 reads CASSSGTNQPQHF. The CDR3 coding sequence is TGTGCCAGCAGCTCGGGAACTAATCAGCCCCAGCATTTT.

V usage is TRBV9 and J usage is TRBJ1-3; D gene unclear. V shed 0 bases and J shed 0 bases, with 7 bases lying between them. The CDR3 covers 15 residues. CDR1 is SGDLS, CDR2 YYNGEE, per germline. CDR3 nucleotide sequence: TGTGCCAGCAGCGTAGCAGCGTTCTCTGGAAACACCATATATTTT. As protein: CASSVAAFSGNTIYF. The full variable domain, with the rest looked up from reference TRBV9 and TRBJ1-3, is DSGVTQTPKHLITATGQRVTLRCSPRSGDLSVYWYQQSLDQGLQFLIQYYNGEERAKGNILERFSAQQFPDLHSELNLSSLELGDSALYFCASSVAAFSGNTIYFGEGSWLTVV.

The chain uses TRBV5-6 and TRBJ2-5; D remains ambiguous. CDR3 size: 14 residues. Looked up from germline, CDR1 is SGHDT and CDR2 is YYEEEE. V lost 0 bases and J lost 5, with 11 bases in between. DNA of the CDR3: TGTGCCAGCAGCTTGGAGAGTTCGGCGGAGACCCAGTACTTC. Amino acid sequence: CASSLESSAETQYF.

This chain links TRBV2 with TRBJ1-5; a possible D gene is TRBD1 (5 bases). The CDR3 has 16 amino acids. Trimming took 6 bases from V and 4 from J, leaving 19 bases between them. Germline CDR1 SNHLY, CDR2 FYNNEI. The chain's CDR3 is CASRGTGPGGNQPQHF. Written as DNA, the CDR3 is TGTGCCAGCAGGGGAACAGGCCCGGGTGGTAATCAGCCCCAGCATTTT.

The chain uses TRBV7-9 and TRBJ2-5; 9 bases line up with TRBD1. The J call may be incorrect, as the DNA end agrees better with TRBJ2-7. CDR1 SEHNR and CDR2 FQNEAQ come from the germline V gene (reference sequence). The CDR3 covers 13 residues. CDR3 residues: CASSRDRDYEQYF. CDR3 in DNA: TGTGCCAGCAGCCGGGACAGGGACTACGAGCAGTACTTC.

CDR3 bases: TGTGCCAGCAGCGGGACTAGCCAAAACACCGGGGAGCTGTTTTTT. This sequence encodes CASSGTSQNTGELFF. This chain links TRBV9 with TRBJ2-2; the match to TRBD2 covers 8 bases. The CDR3 sequence is 15 residues long. Trimming at V came to 3 bases and at J to 2 bases, leaving 3 bases not matched to a gene. Germline CDR1 and CDR2: SGDLS and YYNGEE.

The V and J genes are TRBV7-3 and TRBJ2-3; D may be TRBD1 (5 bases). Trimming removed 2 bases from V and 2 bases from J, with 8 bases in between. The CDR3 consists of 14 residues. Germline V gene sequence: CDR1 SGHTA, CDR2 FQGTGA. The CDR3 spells CASSLGAYTDTQYF. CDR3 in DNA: TGTGCCAGCAGCTTAGGGGCGTACACAGATACGCAGTATTTT.

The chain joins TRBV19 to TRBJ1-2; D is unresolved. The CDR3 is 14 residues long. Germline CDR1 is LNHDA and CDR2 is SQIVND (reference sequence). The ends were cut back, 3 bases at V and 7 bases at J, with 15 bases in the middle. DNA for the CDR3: TGTGCCAGTAGTATCGGAGAGGGCCTCCTTGGCTACACCTTC. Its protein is CASSIGEGLLGYTF.

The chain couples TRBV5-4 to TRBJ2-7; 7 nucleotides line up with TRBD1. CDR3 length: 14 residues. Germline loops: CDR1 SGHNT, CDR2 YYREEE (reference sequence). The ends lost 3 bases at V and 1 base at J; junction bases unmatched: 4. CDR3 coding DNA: TGTGCCAGCAGCTCCGGACAGGCTTCCTACGAGCAGTACTTC. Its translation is CASSSGQASYEQYF.

The CDR3 sequence is CASSPRGTSGYNEQFF. The CDR3 nucleotides are TGTGCCAGCAGTCCCCGCGGGACTAGCGGTTACAATGAGCAGTTCTTC. This chain links TRBV7-3 with TRBJ2-1, with TRBD2 matching 11 bases. This CDR3 region has 16 residues. The V gene end was trimmed by 6 bases and the J gene end by 4 bases; junction bases not matched to a gene: 8. Germline V lookup: CDR1 SGHTA, CDR2 FQGTGA.

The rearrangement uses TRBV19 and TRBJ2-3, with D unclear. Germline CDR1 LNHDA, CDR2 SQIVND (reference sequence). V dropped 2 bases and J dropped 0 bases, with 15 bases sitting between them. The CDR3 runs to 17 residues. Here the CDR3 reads CASSIRRVPSSTDTQYF. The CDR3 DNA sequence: TGTGCCAGTAGTATAAGGAGAGTACCCTCTAGCACAGATACGCAGTATTTT.

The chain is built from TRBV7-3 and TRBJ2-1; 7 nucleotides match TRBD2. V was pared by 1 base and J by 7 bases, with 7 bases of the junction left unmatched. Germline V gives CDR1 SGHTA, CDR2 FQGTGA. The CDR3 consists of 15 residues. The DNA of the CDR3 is TGTGCCAGCAGCTTAAGCGGGAGCGGCATTAATGAGCAGTTCTTC. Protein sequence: CASSLSGSGINEQFF. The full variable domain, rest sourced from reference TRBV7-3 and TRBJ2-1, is GAGVSQTPSNKVTEKGKYVELRCDPISGHTALYWYRQSLGQGPEFLIYFQGTGAADDSGLPNDRFFAVRPEGSVSTLKIQRTERGDSAVYLCASSLSGSGINEQFFGPGTRLTVL.

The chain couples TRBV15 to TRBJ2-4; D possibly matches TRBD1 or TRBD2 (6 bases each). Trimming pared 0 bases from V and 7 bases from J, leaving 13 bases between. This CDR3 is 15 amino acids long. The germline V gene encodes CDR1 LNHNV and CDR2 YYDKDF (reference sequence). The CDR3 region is CATSRDGGPENIQYF. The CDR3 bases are TGTGCCACCAGCAGAGATGGGGGGCCGGAGAACATTCAGTACTTC. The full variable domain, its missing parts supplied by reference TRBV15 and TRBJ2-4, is DAMVIQNPRYQVTQFGKPVTLSCSQTLNHNVMYWYQQKSSQAPKLLFHYYDKDFNNEADTPDNFQSRRPNTSFCFLDIRSPGLGDTAMYLCATSRDGGPENIQYFGAGTRLSVL.